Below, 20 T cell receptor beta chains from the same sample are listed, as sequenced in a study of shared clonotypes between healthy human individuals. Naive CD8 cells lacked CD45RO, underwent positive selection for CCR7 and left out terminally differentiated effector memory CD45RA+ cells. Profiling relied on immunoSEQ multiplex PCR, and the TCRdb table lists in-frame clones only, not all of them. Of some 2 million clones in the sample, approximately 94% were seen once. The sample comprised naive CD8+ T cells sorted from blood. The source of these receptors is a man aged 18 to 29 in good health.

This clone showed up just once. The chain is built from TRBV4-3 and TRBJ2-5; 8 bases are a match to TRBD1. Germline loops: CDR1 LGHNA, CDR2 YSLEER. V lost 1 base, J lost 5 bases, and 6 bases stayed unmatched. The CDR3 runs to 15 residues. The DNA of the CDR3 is TGCGCCAGCAGCCAAGGGTCCAGGACAGGGGAGACCCAGTACTTC. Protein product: CASSQGSRTGETQYF.

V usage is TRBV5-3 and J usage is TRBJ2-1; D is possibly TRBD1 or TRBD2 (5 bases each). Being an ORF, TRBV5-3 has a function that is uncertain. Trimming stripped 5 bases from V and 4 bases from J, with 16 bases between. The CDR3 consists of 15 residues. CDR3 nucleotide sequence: TGTGCCAGAAGTCCGGGGACGGTGCAGTACAATGAGCAGTTCTTC. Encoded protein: CARSPGTVQYNEQFF.

CDR3 nucleotide sequence: TGCGCCAGCAGCGTGGGGACTAGCGGGGGCTCCTACAATGAGCAGTTCTTC. Protein: CASSVGTSGGSYNEQFF. The chain couples TRBV5-1 to TRBJ2-1; 14 bases line up with TRBD2. This CDR3 spans 17 amino acids. With V trimmed by 4 bases and J by 0 bases, 3 bases remained unmatched. The germline CDR1 and CDR2 sequences are SGHRS and YFSETQ.

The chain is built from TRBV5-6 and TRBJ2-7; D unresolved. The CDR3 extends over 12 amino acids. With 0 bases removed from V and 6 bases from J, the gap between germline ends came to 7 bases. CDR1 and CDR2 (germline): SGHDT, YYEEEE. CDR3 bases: TGTGCCAGCAGCTTGGGAAGTCGCGAGCAGTACTTC. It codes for CASSLGSREQYF.

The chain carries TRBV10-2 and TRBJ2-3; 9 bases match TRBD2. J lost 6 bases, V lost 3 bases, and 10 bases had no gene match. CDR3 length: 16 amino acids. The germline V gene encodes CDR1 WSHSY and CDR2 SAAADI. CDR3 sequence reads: CASSDVVAGESDTQYF. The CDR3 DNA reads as TGCGCCAGCAGTGATGTAGTAGCGGGGGAGTCGGATACGCAGTATTTT.

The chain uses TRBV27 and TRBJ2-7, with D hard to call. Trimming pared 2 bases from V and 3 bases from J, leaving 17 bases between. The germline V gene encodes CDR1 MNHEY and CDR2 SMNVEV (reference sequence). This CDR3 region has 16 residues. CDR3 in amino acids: CASSLVWGNLYYEQYF. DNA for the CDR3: TGTGCCAGCAGTTTAGTTTGGGGTAACCTATACTACGAGCAGTACTTC.

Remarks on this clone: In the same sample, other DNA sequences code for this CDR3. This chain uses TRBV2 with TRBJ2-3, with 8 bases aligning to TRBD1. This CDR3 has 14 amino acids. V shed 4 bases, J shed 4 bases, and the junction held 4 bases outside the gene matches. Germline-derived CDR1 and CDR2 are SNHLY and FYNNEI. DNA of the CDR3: TGTGCCAGCAGTGGAGACAGGGGTGCAGATACGCAGTATTTT. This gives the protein CASSGDRGADTQYF.

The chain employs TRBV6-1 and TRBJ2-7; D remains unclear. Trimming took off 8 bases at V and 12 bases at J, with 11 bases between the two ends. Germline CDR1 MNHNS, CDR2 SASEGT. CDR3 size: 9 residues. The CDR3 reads CASGSLPYF. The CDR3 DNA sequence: TGTGCCAGCGGAAGCCTCCCGTACTTC.

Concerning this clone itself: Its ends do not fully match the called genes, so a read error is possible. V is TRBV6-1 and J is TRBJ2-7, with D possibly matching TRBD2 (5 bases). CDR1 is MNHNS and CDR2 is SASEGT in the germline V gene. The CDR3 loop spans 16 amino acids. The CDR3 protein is CASSEEMGESSYEQYF. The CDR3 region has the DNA TGTGCCAGCAGCGAAGAGATGGGAGAAAGCTCCTACGAGCAGTACTTC.

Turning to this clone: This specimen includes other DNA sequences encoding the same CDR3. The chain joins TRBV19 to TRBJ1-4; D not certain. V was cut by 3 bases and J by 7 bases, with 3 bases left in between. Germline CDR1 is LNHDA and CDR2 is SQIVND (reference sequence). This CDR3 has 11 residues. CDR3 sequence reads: CASSMGEKLFF. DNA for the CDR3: TGTGCCAGTAGTATGGGTGAAAAACTGTTTTTT.

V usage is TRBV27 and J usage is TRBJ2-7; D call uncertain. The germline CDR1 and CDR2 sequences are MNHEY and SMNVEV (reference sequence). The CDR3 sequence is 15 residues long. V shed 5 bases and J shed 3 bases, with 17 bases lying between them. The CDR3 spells CASSPSSARYYEQYF. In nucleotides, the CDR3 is TGTGCCAGCAGTCCCTCGAGCGCGAGATACTACGAGCAGTACTTC.

This CDR3 reads CASSIGQTVLGYTF. For the CDR3, the DNA is TGTGCCAGCAGCATCGGACAGACGGTATTAGGCTACACCTTC. The chain links TRBV27 to TRBJ1-2; tentative D call: TRBD1 (6 bases). Trimming removed 6 bases from V and 8 bases from J, with 19 bases in between. CDR1 and CDR2 from the germline V gene are MNHEY and SMNVEV (reference sequence). The CDR3 contains 14 residues.

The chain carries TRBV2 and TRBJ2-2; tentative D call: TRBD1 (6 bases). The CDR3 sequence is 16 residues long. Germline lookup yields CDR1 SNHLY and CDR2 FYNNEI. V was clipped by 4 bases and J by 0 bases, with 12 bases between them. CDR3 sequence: CASSGEGESNTGELFF. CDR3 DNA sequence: TGTGCCAGCAGTGGAGAGGGGGAATCGAACACCGGGGAGCTGTTTTTT.

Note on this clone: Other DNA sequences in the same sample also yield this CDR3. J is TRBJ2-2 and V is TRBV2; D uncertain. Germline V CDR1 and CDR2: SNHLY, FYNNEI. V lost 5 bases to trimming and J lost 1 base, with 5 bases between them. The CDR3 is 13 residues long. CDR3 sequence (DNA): TGTGCCAGCAGTTCCCAGAACACCGGGGAGCTGTTTTTT. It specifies CASSSQNTGELFF.

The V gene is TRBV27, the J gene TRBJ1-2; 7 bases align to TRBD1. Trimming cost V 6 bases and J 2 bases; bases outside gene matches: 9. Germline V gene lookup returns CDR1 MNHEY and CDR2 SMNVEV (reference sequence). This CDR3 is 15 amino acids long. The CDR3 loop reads CASSHDREGNYGYTF. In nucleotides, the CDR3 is TGTGCCAGCAGCCACGACAGGGAAGGCAACTATGGCTACACCTTC.

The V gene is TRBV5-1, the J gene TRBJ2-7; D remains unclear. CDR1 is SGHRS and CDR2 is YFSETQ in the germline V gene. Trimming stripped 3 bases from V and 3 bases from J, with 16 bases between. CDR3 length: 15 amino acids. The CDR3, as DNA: TGCGCCAGCAGCTCCCACATCGTCACCAACTACGAGCAGTACTTC. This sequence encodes CASSSHIVTNYEQYF. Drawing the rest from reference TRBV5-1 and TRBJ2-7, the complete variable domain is KAGVTQTPRYLIKTRGQQVTLSCSPISGHRSVSWYQQTPGQGLQFLFEYFSETQRNKGNFPGRFSGRQFSNSRSEMNVSTLELGDSALYLCASSSHIVTNYEQYFGPGTRLTVT.

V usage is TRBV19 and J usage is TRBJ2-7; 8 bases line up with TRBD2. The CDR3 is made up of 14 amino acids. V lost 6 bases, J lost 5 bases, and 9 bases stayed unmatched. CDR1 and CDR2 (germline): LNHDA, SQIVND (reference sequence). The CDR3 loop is CASRLAGIGDEQYF. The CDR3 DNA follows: TGTGCCAGTAGATTAGCGGGAATAGGCGACGAGCAGTACTTC.

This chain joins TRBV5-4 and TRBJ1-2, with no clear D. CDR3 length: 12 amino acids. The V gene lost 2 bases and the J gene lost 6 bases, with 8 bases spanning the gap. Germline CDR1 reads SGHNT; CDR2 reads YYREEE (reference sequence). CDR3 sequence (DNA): TGTGCCAGCAGCTTCATGACGGATGGCTACACCTTC. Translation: CASSFMTDGYTF. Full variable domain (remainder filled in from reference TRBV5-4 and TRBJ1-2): ETGVTQSPTHLIKTRGQQVTLRCSSQSGHNTVSWYQQALGQGPQFIFQYYREEENGRGNFPPRFSGLQFPNYSSELNVNALELDDSALYLCASSFMTDGYTFGSGTRLTVV.

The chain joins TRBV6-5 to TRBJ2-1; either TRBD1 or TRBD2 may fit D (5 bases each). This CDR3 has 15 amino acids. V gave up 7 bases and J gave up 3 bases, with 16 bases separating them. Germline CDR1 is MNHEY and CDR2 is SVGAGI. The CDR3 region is CASKGASTSYNEQFF. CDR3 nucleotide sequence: TGTGCCAGCAAAGGGGCTTCAACTAGCTACAATGAGCAGTTCTTC.

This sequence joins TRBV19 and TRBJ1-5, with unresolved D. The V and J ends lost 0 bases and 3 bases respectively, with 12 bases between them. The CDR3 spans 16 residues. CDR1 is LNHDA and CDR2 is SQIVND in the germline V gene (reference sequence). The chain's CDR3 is CASSIDYVPFNQPQHF. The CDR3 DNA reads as TGTGCCAGTAGTATAGACTATGTTCCTTTCAATCAGCCCCAGCATTTT.